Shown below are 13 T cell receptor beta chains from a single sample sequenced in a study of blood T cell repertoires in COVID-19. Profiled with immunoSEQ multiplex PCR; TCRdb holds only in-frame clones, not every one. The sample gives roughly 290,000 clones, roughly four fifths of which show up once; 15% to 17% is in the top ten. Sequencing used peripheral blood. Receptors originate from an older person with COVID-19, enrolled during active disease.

This CDR3 is CATSREAFEKLFF. CDR3 nucleotide sequence: TGTGCCACCAGCAGAGAGGCCTTTGAAAAACTGTTTTTT. The rearrangement links TRBV15 to TRBJ1-4; D is ambiguous. The CDR3 totals 13 residues. In germline, CDR1 is LNHNV, CDR2 YYDKDF (reference sequence). V was trimmed by 0 bases and J by 7 bases, leaving 6 bases between them.

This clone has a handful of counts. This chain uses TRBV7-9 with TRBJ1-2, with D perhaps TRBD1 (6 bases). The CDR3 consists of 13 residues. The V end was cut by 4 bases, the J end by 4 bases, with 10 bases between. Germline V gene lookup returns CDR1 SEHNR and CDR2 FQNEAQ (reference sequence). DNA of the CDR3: TGTGCCAGCAGCTCCGCGGACAGCTATGGCTACACCTTC. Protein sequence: CASSSADSYGYTF.

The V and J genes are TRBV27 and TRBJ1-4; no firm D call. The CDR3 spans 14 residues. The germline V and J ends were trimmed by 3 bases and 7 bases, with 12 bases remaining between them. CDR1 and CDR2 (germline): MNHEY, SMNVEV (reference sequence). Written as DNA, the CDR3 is TGTGCCAGCAGTTTTTCAGGCTTACGTGAAAAACTGTTTTTT. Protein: CASSFSGLREKLFF. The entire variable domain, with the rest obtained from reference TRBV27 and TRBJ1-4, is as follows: EAQVTQNPRYLITVTGKKLTVTCSQNMNHEYMSWYRQDPGLGLRQIYYSMNVEVTDKGDVPEGYKVSRKEKRNFPLILESPSPNQTSLYFCASSFSGLREKLFFGSGTQLSVL.

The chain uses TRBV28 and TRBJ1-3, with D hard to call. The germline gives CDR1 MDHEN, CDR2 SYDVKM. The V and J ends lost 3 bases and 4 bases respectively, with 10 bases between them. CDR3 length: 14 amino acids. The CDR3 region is CASSLAAPGNTIYF. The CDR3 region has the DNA TGTGCCAGCAGTTTGGCTGCCCCGGGAAACACCATATATTTT.

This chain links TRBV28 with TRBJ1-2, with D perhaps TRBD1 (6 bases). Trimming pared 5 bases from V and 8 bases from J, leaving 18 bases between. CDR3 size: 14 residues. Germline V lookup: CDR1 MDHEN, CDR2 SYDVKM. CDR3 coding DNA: TGTGCCAGCAGTCCCCCCCCGGCGGGGGCCGGCTACACCTTC. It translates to CASSPPPAGAGYTF.

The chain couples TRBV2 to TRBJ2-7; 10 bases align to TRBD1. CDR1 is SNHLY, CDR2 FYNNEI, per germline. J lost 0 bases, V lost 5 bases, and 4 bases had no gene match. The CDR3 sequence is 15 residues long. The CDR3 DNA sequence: TGTGCCAGCAGTTCGACAGGGGGCAGCTCCTACGAGCAGTACTTC. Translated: CASSSTGGSSYEQYF.

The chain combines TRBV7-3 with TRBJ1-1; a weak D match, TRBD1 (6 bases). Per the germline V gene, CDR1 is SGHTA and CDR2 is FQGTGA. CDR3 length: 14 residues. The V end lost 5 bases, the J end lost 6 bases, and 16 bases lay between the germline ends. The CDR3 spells CASSPRGGSPEAFF. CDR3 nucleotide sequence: TGTGCCAGCAGCCCAAGGGGGGGTAGCCCTGAAGCTTTCTTT.

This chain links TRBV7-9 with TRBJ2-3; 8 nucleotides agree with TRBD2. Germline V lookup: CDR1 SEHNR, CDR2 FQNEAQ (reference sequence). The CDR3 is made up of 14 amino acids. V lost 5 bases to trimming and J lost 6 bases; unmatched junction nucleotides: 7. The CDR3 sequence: CASSQGLGADTQYF. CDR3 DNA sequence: TGTGCCAGCAGCCAGGGACTAGGGGCGGATACGCAGTATTTT.

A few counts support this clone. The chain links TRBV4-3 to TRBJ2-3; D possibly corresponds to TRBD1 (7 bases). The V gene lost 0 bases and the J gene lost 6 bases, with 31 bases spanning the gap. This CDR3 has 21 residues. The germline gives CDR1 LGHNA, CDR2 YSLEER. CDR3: CASSQEVETFRGVDLFDTQYF. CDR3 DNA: TGCGCCAGCAGCCAAGAAGTGGAAACGTTCAGGGGGGTAGACCTCTTTGATACGCAGTATTTT.

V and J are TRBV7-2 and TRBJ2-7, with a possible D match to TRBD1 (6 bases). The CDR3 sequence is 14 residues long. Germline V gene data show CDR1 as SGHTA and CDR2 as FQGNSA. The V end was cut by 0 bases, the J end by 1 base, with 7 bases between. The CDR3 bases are TGTGCCAGCAGCTTAGCGGACAGTTCCTACGAGCAGTACTTC. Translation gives CASSLADSSYEQYF.

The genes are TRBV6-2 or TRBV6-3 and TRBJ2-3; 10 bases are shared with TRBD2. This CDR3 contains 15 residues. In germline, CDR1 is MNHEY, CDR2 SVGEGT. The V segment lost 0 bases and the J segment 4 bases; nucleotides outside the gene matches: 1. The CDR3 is CASSYSLAGSDTQYF. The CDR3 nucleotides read TGTGCCAGCAGTTACTCACTAGCGGGGTCAGATACGCAGTATTTT.

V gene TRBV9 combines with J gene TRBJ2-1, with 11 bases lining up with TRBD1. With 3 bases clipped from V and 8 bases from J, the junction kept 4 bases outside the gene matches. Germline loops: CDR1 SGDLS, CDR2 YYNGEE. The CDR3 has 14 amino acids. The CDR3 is CASSGGTGGYEQFF. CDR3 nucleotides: TGTGCCAGCAGCGGTGGGACAGGGGGTTATGAGCAGTTCTTC.

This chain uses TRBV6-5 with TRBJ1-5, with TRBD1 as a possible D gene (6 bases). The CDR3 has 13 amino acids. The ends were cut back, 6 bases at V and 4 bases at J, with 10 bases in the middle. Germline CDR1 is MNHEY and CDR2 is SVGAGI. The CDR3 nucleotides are TGTGCCAGCAGACAGGGAGGGAATCAGCCCCAGCATTTT. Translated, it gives CASRQGGNQPQHF.